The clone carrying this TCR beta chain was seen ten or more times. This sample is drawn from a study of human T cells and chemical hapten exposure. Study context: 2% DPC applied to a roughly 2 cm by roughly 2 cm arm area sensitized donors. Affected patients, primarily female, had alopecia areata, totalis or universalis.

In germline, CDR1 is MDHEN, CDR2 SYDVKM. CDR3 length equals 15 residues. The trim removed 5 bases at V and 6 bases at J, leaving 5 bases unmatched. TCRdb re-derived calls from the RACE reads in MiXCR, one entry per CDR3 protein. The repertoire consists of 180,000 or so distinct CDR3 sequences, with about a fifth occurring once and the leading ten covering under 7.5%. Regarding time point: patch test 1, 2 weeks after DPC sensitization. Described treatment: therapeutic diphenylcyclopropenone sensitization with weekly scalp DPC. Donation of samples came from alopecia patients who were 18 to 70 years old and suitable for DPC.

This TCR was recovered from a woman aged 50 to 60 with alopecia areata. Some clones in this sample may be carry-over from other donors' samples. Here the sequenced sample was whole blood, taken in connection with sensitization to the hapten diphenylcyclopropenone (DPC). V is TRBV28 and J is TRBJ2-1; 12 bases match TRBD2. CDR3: CASSPSGRASNEQFF. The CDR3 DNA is TGTGCCAGCAGTCCTAGCGGGAGGGCCTCCAATGAGCAGTTCTTC. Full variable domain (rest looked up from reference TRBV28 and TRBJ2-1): DVKVTQSSRYLVKRTGEKVFLECVQDMDHENMFWYRQDPGLGLRLIYFSYDVKMKEKGDIPEGYSVSREKKERFSLILESASTNQTSMYLCASSPSGRASNEQFFGPGTRLTVL.